Sequencing of this T cell receptor beta chain was carried out in a study of T cell repertoires in cytomegalovirus infection. Study in general: A matching HLA type, together with CMV infection, was signaled by public TCR beta signatures.

The CDR3 length is 15 residues. Germline loops: CDR1 MNHEY, CDR2 SMNVEV (reference sequence). V trimming: 4 bases; J trimming: 7 bases; junction bases outside the gene matches: 6. Using its own MiXCR run on the reads, TCRdb lists one record per CDR3 protein. The sample carries hundreds of thousands of distinct CDR3 sequences, less than 25% recorded once. Study-wide findings and caveats: CMV carriers with the relevant HLA were identified by cumulative public TCR beta family frequency. CMV-specific TCR beta clonotypes restricted by HLA-C were the ones dominating the ex vivo response.

Of note for this clonotype: Its matching antigen is unknown.

The sequence derives from a human donor in good health (CMV status not recorded). Some clones in this sample may be carry-over from other donors' samples. The chain is built from TRBV27 and TRBJ1-6; 8 bases map to TRBD1. The sample comprised CD8+ T cells from PBMCs. The CDR3 bases are TGTGCCAGCAGTTGGGACAGGAATGAGAATTCACCCCTCCACTTT. Its translation: CASSWDRNENSPLHF.